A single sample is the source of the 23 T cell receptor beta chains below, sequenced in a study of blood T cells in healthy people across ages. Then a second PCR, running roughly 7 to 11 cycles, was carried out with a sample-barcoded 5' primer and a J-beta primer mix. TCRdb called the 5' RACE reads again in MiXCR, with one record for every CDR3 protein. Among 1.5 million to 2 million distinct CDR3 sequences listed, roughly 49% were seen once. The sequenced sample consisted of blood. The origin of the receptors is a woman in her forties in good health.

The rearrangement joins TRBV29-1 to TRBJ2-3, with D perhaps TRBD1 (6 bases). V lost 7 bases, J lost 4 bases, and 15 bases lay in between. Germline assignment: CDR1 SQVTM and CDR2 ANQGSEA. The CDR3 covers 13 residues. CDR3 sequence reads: CSAATGSSDTQYF. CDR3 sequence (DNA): TGCAGCGCTGCAACAGGGAGCTCAGATACGCAGTATTTT.

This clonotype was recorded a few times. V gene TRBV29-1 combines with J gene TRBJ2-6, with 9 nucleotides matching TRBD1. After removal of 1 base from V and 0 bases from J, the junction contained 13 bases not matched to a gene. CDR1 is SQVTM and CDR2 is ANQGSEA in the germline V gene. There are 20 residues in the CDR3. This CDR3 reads CSVEGSPPGQGSSGANVLTF. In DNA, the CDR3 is TGCAGCGTTGAAGGTTCTCCACCGGGACAGGGCAGCTCTGGGGCCAACGTCCTGACTTTC. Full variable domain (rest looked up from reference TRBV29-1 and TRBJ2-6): SAVISQKPSRDICQRGTSLTIQCQVDSQVTMMFWYRQQPGQSLTLIATANQGSEATYESGFVIDKFPISRPNLTFSTLTVSNMSPEDSSIYLCSVEGSPPGQGSSGANVLTFGAGSRLTVL.

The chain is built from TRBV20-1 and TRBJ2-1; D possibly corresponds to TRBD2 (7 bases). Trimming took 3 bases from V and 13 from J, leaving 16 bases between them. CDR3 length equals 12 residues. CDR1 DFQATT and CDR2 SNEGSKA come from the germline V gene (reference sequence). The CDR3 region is CSARRRGAGQFF. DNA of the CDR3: TGCAGTGCTAGGAGACGGGGGGCGGGCCAGTTCTTC.

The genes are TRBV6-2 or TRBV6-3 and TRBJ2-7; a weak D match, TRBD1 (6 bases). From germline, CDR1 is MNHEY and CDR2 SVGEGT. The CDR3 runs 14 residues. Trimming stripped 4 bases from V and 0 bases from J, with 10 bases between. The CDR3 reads CASSSDRTSYEQYF. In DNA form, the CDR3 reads TGTGCCAGCAGTTCAGACAGGACCTCCTACGAGCAGTACTTC.

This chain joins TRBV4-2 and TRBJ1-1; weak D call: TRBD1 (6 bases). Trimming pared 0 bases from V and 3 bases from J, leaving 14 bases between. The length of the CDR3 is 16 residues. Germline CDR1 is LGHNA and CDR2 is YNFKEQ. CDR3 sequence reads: CASSQDTGAMDTEAFF. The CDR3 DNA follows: TGTGCCAGCAGCCAAGATACGGGGGCAATGGACACTGAAGCTTTCTTT.

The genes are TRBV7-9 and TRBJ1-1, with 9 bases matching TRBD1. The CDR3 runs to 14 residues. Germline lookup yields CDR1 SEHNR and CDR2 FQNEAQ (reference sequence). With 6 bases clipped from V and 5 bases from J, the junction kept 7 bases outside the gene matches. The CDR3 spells CASSSGDRGTEAFF. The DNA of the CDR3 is TGTGCCAGCAGTTCCGGCGACAGGGGGACTGAAGCTTTCTTT.

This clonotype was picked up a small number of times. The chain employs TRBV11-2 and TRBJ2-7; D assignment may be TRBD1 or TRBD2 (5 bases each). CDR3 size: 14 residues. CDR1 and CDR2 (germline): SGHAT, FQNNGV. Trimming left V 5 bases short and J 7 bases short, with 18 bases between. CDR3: CASSTLGRALEQYF. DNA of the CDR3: TGTGCCAGCAGCACATTGGGGCGGGCTCTAGAGCAGTACTTC.

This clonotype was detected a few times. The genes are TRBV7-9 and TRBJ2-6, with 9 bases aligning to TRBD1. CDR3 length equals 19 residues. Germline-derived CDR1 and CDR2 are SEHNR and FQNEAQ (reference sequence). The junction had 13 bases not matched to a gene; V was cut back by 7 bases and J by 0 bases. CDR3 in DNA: TGTGCCAGCACCCGAACGGCCGGGACAGGGTACTCTGGGGCCAACGTCCTGACTTTC. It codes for CASTRTAGTGYSGANVLTF.

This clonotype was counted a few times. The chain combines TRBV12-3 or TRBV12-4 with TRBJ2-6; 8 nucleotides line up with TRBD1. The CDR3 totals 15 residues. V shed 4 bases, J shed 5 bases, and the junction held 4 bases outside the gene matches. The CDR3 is CASSSGQGWANVLTF. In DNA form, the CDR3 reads TGTGCCAGCAGTTCAGGACAGGGCTGGGCCAACGTCCTGACTTTC.

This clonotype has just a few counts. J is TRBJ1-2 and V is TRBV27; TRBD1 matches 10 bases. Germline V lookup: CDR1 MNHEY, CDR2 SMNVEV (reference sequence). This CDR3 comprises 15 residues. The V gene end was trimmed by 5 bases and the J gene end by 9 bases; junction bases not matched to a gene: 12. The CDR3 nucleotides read TGTGCCAGCAGTCCCCTGACAGGGGGCTTTATGAGCTACACCTTC. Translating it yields CASSPLTGGFMSYTF.

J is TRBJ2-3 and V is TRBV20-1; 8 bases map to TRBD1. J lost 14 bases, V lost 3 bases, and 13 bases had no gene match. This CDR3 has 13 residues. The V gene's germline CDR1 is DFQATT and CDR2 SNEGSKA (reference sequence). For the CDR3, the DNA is TGCAGTGCTAGTTTCAGGGGGCTCGGTCAGGGGTATTTT. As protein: CSASFRGLGQGYF.

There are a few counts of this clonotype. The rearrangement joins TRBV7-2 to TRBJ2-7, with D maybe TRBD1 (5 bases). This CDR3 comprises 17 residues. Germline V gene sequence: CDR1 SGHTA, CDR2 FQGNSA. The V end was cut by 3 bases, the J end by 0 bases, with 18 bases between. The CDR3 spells CASSLAPLGLSSYEQYF. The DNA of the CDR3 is TGTGCCAGCAGCTTGGCCCCTCTGGGGCTAAGCTCCTACGAGCAGTACTTC.

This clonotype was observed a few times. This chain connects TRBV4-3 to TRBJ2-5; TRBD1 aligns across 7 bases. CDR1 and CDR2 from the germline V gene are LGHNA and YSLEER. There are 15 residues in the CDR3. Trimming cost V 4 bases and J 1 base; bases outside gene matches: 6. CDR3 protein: CASSLIQGSQETQYF. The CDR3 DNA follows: TGCGCCAGCAGCCTGATACAGGGGTCCCAAGAGACCCAGTACTTC.

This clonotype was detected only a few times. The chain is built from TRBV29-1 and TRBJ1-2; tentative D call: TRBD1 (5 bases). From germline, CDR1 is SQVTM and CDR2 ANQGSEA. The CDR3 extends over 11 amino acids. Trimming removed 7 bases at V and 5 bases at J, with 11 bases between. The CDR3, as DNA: TGCAGCGGGGGCGCGACTTATGGCTACACCTTC. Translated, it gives CSGGATYGYTF.

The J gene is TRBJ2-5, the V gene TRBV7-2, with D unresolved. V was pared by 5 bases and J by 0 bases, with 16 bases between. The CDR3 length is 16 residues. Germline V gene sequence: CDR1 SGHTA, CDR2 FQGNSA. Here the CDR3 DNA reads TGTGCCAGCAGCCCCCAGGCCATAATGTACCAAGAGACCCAGTACTTC. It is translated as CASSPQAIMYQETQYF.

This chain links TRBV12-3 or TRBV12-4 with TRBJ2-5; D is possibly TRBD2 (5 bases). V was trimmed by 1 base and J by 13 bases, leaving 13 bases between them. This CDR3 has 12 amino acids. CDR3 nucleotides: TGTGCCAGCAGTTTAGAGGAAGCGGTGCTGTACTTC. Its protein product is CASSLEEAVLYF.

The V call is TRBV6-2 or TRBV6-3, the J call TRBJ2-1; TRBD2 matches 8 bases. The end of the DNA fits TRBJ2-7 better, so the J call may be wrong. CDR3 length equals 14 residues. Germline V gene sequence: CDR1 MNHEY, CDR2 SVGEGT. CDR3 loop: CASRASGLYNEQYF. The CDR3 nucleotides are TGTGCCAGCAGAGCTAGCGGGCTCTACAATGAGCAGTACTTC.

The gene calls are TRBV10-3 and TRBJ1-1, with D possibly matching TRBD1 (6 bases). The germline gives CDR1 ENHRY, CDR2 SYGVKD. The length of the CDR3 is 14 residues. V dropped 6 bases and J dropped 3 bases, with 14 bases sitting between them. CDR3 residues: CAIRPDRGDTEAFF. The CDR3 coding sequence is TGTGCCATCAGACCGGACAGAGGGGACACTGAAGCTTTCTTT.

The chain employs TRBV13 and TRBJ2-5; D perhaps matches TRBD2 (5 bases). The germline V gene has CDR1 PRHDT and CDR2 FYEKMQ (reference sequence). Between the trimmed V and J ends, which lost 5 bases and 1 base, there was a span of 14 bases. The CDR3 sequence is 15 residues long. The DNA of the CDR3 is TGTGCCAGCAGCCCGCGCCCTGGGAGCCAAGAGACCCAGTACTTC. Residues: CASSPRPGSQETQYF.

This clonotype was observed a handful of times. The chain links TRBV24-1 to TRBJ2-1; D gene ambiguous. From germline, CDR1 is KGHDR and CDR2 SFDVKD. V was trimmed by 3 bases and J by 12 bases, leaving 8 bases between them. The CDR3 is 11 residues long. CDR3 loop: CATSDDARQFF. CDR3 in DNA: TGTGCCACCAGTGATGATGCCCGGCAGTTCTTC.

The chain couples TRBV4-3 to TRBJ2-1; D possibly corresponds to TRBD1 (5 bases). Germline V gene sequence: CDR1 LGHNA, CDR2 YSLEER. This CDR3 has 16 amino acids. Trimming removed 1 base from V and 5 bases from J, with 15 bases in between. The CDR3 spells CASSQGERGRDNEQFF. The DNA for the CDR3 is TGCGCCAGCAGCCAAGGAGAAAGGGGCAGGGACAATGAGCAGTTCTTC.

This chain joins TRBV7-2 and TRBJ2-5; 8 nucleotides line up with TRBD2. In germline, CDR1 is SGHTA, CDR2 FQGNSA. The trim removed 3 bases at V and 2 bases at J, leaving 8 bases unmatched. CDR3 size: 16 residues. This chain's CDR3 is CASSFRGRGGQETQYF. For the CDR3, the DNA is TGTGCCAGCAGCTTTCGTGGTCGGGGGGGTCAAGAGACCCAGTACTTC.

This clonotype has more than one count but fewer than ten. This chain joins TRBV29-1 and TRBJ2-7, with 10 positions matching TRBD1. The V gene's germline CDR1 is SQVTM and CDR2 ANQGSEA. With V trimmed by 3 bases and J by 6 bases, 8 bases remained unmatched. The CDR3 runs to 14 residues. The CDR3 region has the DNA TGCAGCGTTGATTTCGGGACAGGGGTCCGCGAGCAGTACTTC. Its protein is CSVDFGTGVREQYF.